One T cell receptor (beta chain) is described in this entry. Its recognized antigen is unknown. Base qualities are not recorded, but no much larger clone differs from it by a single base. This record belongs to a study of cytomegalovirus exposure and HLA in healthy donors (TCRdb year 2017). Broadly, across the study: According to an earlier analysis of 550 to 750 of the donors, roughly 180 million T cells yielded roughly 110 million unique TCR beta sequences and around 300 Gb of sequence data. Around 300 gigabases of sequencing data and 80 million or so unique TCR sequences were included in an early release covering about 700 HLA-typed donors. Among the roughly 400 genotyped donors, around 81% belonged to the genetic ancestry cluster associated with self-reported Caucasian donors. The study aimed to test whether signatures of past pathogen exposure could be identified by cataloging public T cell receptors. The T cell repertoires of some 670 subjects were profiled by immunosequencing and related to cytomegalovirus serostatus. Besides the first cohort of 550 to 750 subjects, a separate validation cohort made up of over 95 different subjects was used. To predict cytomegalovirus infection status, the study combined high-throughput TCR immunosequencing, statistical association of individual TCRs with disease status, and machine learning. To study patterns of TCR occurrence, a later analysis re-analyzed previously published TCR beta repertoires from 500 to 850 donors and added high-resolution HLA genotyping. The later analysis used no new phenotypic data to find candidate immune exposures, relying instead on TCR beta sequences and their occurrence across donors. An earlier analysis of several hundred of the donors applied high-throughput TCR beta sequencing to assess whether each TCR beta V gene segment acted as functional or pseudogenic. Donor age, sex, ethnicity and CMV serostatus were collected together with the repertoire data. A later genetic analysis took genome-wide SNP genotypes for about 55% of the 666 donors and used that subset as a discovery cohort. All discovery cohort repertoires had been generated using a single sequencing platform. Both class I and class II loci were covered by HLA typing, at four-digit resolution. The number of typed donors differed by locus: roughly 629-640 for A, B, C, DRB1 and DQB1; 500 to 550 for DQA1; about 600 for DPA1; and 450 to 480 for DPB1. A handful of DR-DQ haplotypes were handled as single units for association and clustering because linkage in the cohort was strong. Across under 500 genotyped donors of the cohort, an average of approximately 220,000 unique TCR beta nucleotide sequences per donor were sequenced, and approximately 17% of those sequences were non-productive. The study at large found these results: In a later analysis, most CMV-associated TCR beta chains were found to appear HLA-restricted, with HLA associations seemingly driven largely by CMV exposure. Because HLA typing was missing for some donors at each locus, association tests included only the typed subset. A further reported finding was that TCR beta sequences accurately predicted the HLA-A and HLA-B alleles for most subjects in the first cohort. The only immune exposure information available for the cohort was CMV serostatus. Several of the top co-occurrence clusters appeared to be linked to parvovirus B19, influenza, CMV and Epstein-Barr virus, according to a later analysis. In a later analysis, HLA-associated TCR beta chains were found to be more clonally expanded and to have lower generation probabilities than equally common non-associated chains. The classifier was reported to diagnose cytomegalovirus status with high specificity and sensitivity in both the original and validation cohorts. A cluster of highly shared sequence variants was judged likely to represent a technical artifact of the sequencing pipeline. An earlier analysis of some 590 of the donors showed that most TCR beta V segments appeared in productive rearrangements either about 90% or about 30% of the time, which broadly matched IMGT annotations. The 87-base-pair reads could not distinguish some IMGT-functional V segments, including TRBV6-2 and TRBV6-3, so those segments were excluded. In the study, some 180 TCR beta chains were listed as associated with cytomegalovirus. A later genetic analysis associated a missense DCLRE1C variant with V-gene and J-gene trimming of TCR beta chains, and an independent cohort replicated the association. The authors suggested that the approach could potentially be extended to other disease states and immunological phenotypes. Presence/absence analyses assumed roughly uniform sequencing depth across donors, an assumption that may not hold. Linkage disequilibrium might explain the correlated functional status among segregating V segments, but an unknown experimental factor could not be ruled out. Only TCR beta chains were sequenced in this cohort, and the absence of alpha or paired-chain data limited detectable features. Roughly 15 rarely observed V segments, including chromosome 9 orphons, were excluded from the earlier analysis of several hundred of the donors because counts were too low. According to a later analysis, TCR association rates differed among HLA loci, with DRB1 alleles showing the most associated TCRs and HLA-C alleles showing the fewest. At a false discovery rate of 0.05, a later analysis linked roughly 17,000 TCR beta sequences to specific HLA alleles. Most TCR sequences were seen in very few donors, while some public TCRs were found in many individuals. According to a later genetic analysis, donors in an Asian-associated ancestry cluster had fewer N-insertions in productive TCRs than the roughly 670-donor mean. In vitro tests confirmed that a few of the cytomegalovirus-associated TCR beta chains recognize cytomegalovirus antigens. Strong co-occurrence of HLA alleles, especially DR and DQ, made assigning TCR associations to individual alleles difficult.

In total, 630 or so healthy bone marrow donors made up the cohort. All cohort members were sampled while nominally healthy, although unrecorded immune exposures were likely present. The donor was CMV seronegative and belonged to the group of 352 seronegative cohort members. Every donor gave a peripheral blood sample, and the peripheral blood mononuclear cells from that sample were used for TCR beta sequencing. Genomic DNA extraction from the blood cell samples was performed with the Qiagen DNeasy Blood Extraction Kit. Based on the germline V gene (reference sequence), the CDR1 and CDR2 sequences are SEHNR and FQNEAQ. After removal of 5 bases from V and 3 bases from J, the junction retains 19 bases not matched to a gene. The CDR3 runs 19 residues from the cysteine to the phenylalanine. Of all the DNA, just the CDR3 is kept, 57 bases in frame from base 1. Libraries were prepared through the immunoSEQ multiplex PCR assay. For the multiplex PCR, a mixture combining 60 forward primers for TCR Vbeta segments and 13 reverse primers for TCR Jbeta segments was used. The CDR3 region of rearranged TCR beta genes was amplified from genomic DNA with a multiplex PCR assay. On the Illumina HiSeq System, the amplified TCR beta libraries were sequenced as 87-base-pair reads. On the study's bioinformatics: A later analysis counted about 80 million unique TCR beta chains across the 500 to 850 repertoires, and roughly 10 million of these chains were shared by at least two donors. Raw reads were error-corrected and collapsed into unique sequences with a nearest-neighbor algorithm that merged closely related sequences to remove PCR and sequencing errors. CDR3 sequences were aligned to IMGT reference sequences to assign V, D and J gene segments. Each retained sequence needed at least a six-nucleotide match to both a V gene segment and a J gene segment. A rearrangement was called productive if the CDR3 had no stop codons and remained in frame with V and J, and every other rearrangement was called non-productive. Following IMGT convention, CDR3 was defined as the stretch from the second conserved V-encoded cysteine to the conserved J-encoded phenylalanine. Sequences without an unambiguous match to a single V gene segment were excluded from the earlier analysis of over 500 of the donors. In an earlier analysis of approximately 610 of the donors, V segments were called functional above 56.7% productive rearrangements and were called segregating when the between-donor standard deviation exceeded 5%. To diagnose cytomegalovirus status from the catalog of TCR beta chain sequences, a statistical classification framework was built. In a later analysis, TCR nucleotide sequences were compared against IMGT/GENE-DB human TR gene sequences so that V and J genes could be assigned. The TCRdist pipeline was used in a later analysis to assign CDR3 sequences and most-parsimonious VDJ recombination scenarios. A later analysis defined each TCR beta chain by its CDR3 amino acid sequence plus V-gene family, and excluded reads lacking a unique V-gene family. As a way to deal with suspected cross-contamination and a sequencing artifact, a later analysis dropped 450 to 600 nucleotide sequences that were highly shared and had low generation probability. A later analysis calculated a clonal expansion index for each public chain from normalized within-repertoire ranks of inferred template counts. A later analysis computed generation probabilities with a VDJ recombination model fitted to out-of-frame rearrangements, and checked the results against IGoR. In a later analysis, TCR-TCR, TCR-HLA and TCR-CMV co-occurrence was scored with hypergeometric tests, and a repertoire-size bias correction was applied to TCR pairs. False discovery rates were estimated in a later analysis by permuting HLA or CMV assignments 20 times. In a later analysis, co-occurring TCRs were grouped with DBSCAN, and TCRdist sequence similarity was added when clustering was performed within HLA-allele-positive subsets. Repertoires with fewer than 30,000 or more than 120,000 public chains were left out of co-occurrence clustering, as were about five repertoires with anomalous nucleotide sharing. TCRdb took over this immuneACCESS table, retaining in-frame rearrangements with V and J assigned. Such tables are incomplete; in checked studies, under half of the missing clones stem from an unresolved V gene, and the remainder is unexplained. Clonal size and the V and J genes are those of that table, whereas D and trimming came from the DNA. The table for this sample lists tens of thousands of clones; about 73% of them were counted only once. The ten largest clones take up approximately 10% of the sample.

The origin of this receptor is a woman aged 25 to 39 in good health and CMV-seronegative. The sample taken for sequencing was PBMCs. This chain is built from TRBV7-9 and TRBJ2-7; a stretch of 10 junction bases matches TRBD1. The sequenced DNA: TGTGCCAGCAGCCCCGTCTCGGGACAGGGGATTTCGAGGGACTACGAGCAGTACTTC. It encodes CASSPVSGQGISRDYEQYF.